Listed here are 24 T cell receptor beta chains from one sample, sequenced in a study of T cells in localized non-small cell lung cancer. Clones were sequenced by immunoSEQ multiplex PCR, and TCRdb holds only the in-frame ones, with some missing. Of 4,000 or so clones in the sample, 20% to 30% are singletons; the top ten hold approximately 8%. The sample in question was lung tumor tissue, obtained before any cancer treatment. Receptors were obtained from a woman aged 35-75 years with stage I lung adenocarcinoma.

This clone is medium-sized in the sample. This chain uses TRBV6-8 with TRBJ1-2; TRBD1 aligns across 7 bases. This CDR3 contains 15 residues. The V gene's germline CDR1 is MNHGY and CDR2 SAAAGT. The V segment lost 2 bases and the J segment 1 base; nucleotides outside the gene matches: 4. The CDR3, as DNA: TGTGCCAGCAGTTACAAGCGGGACAGTAACTATGGCTACACCTTC. Translating gives CASSYKRDSNYGYTF.

This clone turned up a few times. The junction and the germline gene differ at one end; a read error may be behind it. This chain links TRBV9 with TRBJ1-3; D gene uncertain. The CDR3 has 14 amino acids. From germline, CDR1 is SGDLS and CDR2 YYNGEE. This CDR3 reads CASSVGSVGNTIYF. The CDR3 DNA sequence: TGTGCCAGCAGTGTAGGGAGCGTCGGAAACACCATATATTTT.

This clone is judged medium-sized (0.01 to 0.1%). The chain combines TRBV11-3 with TRBJ1-1; 8 bases are a match to TRBD1. Germline V gene sequence: CDR1 SGHNT, CDR2 YENEEA. This CDR3 has 16 amino acids. The J segment lost 5 bases and the V segment lost 4 bases, leaving 12 bases of the junction unmatched. The CDR3 bases are TGTGCCAGCAGCTCTAGGACAGGGCGTGTAGGTACTGAAGCTTTCTTT. Translation: CASSSRTGRVGTEAFF.

The rearrangement joins TRBV19 to TRBJ1-5; no reliable D call. Trimming took 5 bases from V and 4 from J, leaving 15 bases between them. This CDR3 region has 15 residues. Germline V gene data show CDR1 as LNHDA and CDR2 as SQIVND (reference sequence). Here the CDR3 DNA reads TGTGCCAGTAGTCCGGGATCCTTTTCTAATCAGCCCCAGCATTTT. Encoded protein: CASSPGSFSNQPQHF. The full variable domain, its missing parts supplied by reference TRBV19 and TRBJ1-5, is DGGITQSPKYLFRKEGQNVTLSCEQNLNHDAMYWYRQDPGQGLRLIYYSQIVNDFQKGDIAEGYSVSREKKESFPLTVTSAQKNPTAFYLCASSPGSFSNQPQHFGDGTRLSIL.

The chain joins TRBV29-1 to TRBJ2-5, with TRBD1 matching 8 bases. CDR1 is SQVTM, CDR2 ANQGSEA, per germline. V lost 6 bases and J lost 1; bases outside the gene matches: 4. The CDR3 has 13 residues. Written as DNA, the CDR3 is TGCAGCGTCAGTACAGGGGGCCAAGAGACCCAGTACTTC. As protein: CSVSTGGQETQYF.

This clone was observed a handful of times. The rearrangement links TRBV9 to TRBJ2-5; 12 bases are shared with TRBD2. Germline loops: CDR1 SGDLS, CDR2 YYNGEE. The CDR3 is 15 residues long. The V segment lost 4 bases and the J segment 5 bases; nucleotides outside the gene matches: 6. CDR3 region: CASSRLAGGTETQYF. The CDR3 DNA follows: TGTGCCAGCAGCCGGCTAGCGGGGGGGACGGAGACCCAGTACTTC. The full variable domain, in which reference TRBV9 and TRBJ2-5 provide the parts outside the CDR3, is DSGVTQTPKHLITATGQRVTLRCSPRSGDLSVYWYQQSLDQGLQFLIQYYNGEERAKGNILERFSAQQFPDLHSELNLSSLELGDSALYFCASSRLAGGTETQYFGPGTRLLVL.

This clone was counted many times. The chain links TRBV11-3 to TRBJ2-3; the D is unclear. Deletions cut 5 bases from V and 3 bases from J, with 15 bases between. This CDR3 has 15 residues. The germline V gene encodes CDR1 SGHNT and CDR2 YENEEA. CDR3 bases: TGTGCCAGCAGCCCCGTCGGGTCCTTTACAGATACGCAGTATTTT. Its translation is CASSPVGSFTDTQYF.

This clone was observed a few times. J is TRBJ2-7 and V is TRBV6-8; D perhaps matches TRBD1 (6 bases). V gave up 8 bases and J gave up 5 bases, with 13 bases separating them. This CDR3 region has 12 residues. Germline values: CDR1 MNHGY, CDR2 SAAAGT. The CDR3 is CASGFGGDEQYF. The CDR3 DNA reads TGTGCCAGCGGCTTTGGGGGCGACGAGCAGTACTTC.

This clone was observed a few times. This rearrangement joins TRBV5-1 to TRBJ1-4, with unresolved D. Trimming cost V 4 bases and J 5 bases, with 12 bases left between them. The germline gives CDR1 SGHRS, CDR2 YFSETQ. CDR3 length: 14 amino acids. The DNA of the CDR3 is TGCGCCAGCAGCCCCTTGGGCGGGAATGAAAAACTGTTTTTT. Its protein product is CASSPLGGNEKLFF.

In DNA, the CDR3 is TGCGCCAGCACCCTCAGTCCCAGGGATGGGACTGGCTACACCTTC. Translation: CASTLSPRDGTGYTF. The chain is built from TRBV1 and TRBJ1-2. TRBV1 is a documented pseudogene. CDR3 size: 15 residues.

This clone is large in the sample. This sequence joins TRBV9 and TRBJ1-6; possible D gene TRBD1, 5 bases. This CDR3 contains 15 residues. V lost 5 bases and J lost 10, with 19 bases in between. Germline V gives CDR1 SGDLS, CDR2 YYNGEE. The CDR3, as DNA: TGTGCCAGCAGTGAACACGGAGGGGCTGAGTCACCCCTCCACTTT. Amino acids: CASSEHGGAESPLHF.

This chain uses TRBV11-3 with TRBJ1-6; TRBD1 agrees at 7 bases. CDR3 length equals 18 residues. Looked up from germline, CDR1 is SGHNT and CDR2 is YENEEA. The ends lost 2 bases at V and 3 bases at J; junction bases unmatched: 10. CDR3 loop: CASSLSGGQTFYNSPLHF. DNA for the CDR3: TGTGCCAGCAGCTTAAGTGGGGGACAGACATTCTATAATTCACCCCTCCACTTT.

This clone appeared a few times. CDR3 loop: CASSVYSGEETQYF. DNA of the CDR3: TGTGCCAGCAGCGTCTATAGCGGGGAAGAGACCCAGTACTTC. The V and J genes are TRBV9 and TRBJ2-5, with TRBD2 identical over 8 bases. Per the germline V gene, CDR1 is SGDLS and CDR2 is YYNGEE. The CDR3 runs to 14 residues. The V segment lost 2 bases and the J segment 3 bases; nucleotides outside the gene matches: 3.

This clone has only a few counts. The V and J genes are TRBV11-3 and TRBJ2-7, with TRBD2 as a possible D gene (6 bases). The V and J ends lost 5 bases and 2 bases respectively, with 16 bases between them. CDR3 size: 15 residues. Germline CDR1 reads SGHNT; CDR2 reads YENEEA. Written as DNA, the CDR3 is TGTGCCAGCAGCGTAAACGGGGGACCGGCCTACGAGCAGTACTTC. It is translated as CASSVNGGPAYEQYF.

This chain uses TRBV18 with TRBJ1-1, with D perhaps matching TRBD1 (5 bases). Germline V gene sequence: CDR1 KGHSH, CDR2 LQKENI. Deletions cut 6 bases from V and 0 bases from J, with 14 bases between. The CDR3 length is 15 residues. As DNA, the CDR3 is TGTGCCAGCTCCCCCGACAGCCTCCTGAACACTGAAGCTTTCTTT. Amino acid sequence: CASSPDSLLNTEAFF.

The chain has TRBV2 and TRBJ2-3, with D maybe TRBD2 (5 bases). Germline CDR1 and CDR2: SNHLY and FYNNEI. The CDR3 covers 14 residues. V dropped 7 bases and J dropped 0 bases, with 11 bases sitting between them. The CDR3 DNA follows: TGTGCCAGCAATGGGCGGACTAGCACAGATACGCAGTATTTT. Its translation: CASNGRTSTDTQYF.

This clone is medium-sized. The chain uses TRBV11-3 and TRBJ2-7; no clear D gene. Trimming pared 6 bases from V and 3 bases from J, leaving 15 bases between. This CDR3 has 14 amino acids. Germline V gene lookup returns CDR1 SGHNT and CDR2 YENEEA. CDR3 residues: CASSRYETNYEQYF. CDR3 DNA sequence: TGTGCCAGCAGTCGCTACGAAACTAACTACGAGCAGTACTTC.

In its sample, this clone was seen a few times. The rearrangement joins TRBV6-8 to TRBJ1-6, with D uncertain. V was pared by 0 bases and J by 6 bases, with 6 bases between. This CDR3 has 14 residues. Per the germline V gene, CDR1 is MNHGY and CDR2 is SAAAGT. This CDR3 is CASSYSDSNSPLHF. The CDR3 coding sequence is TGTGCCAGCAGTTACTCGGATAGTAATTCACCCCTCCACTTT.

This clone came up a few times. This chain uses TRBV11-3 with TRBJ2-5, with 12 nucleotides matching TRBD2. The J segment lost 5 bases and the V segment lost 2 bases, leaving 9 bases of the junction unmatched. Germline V gene sequence: CDR1 SGHNT, CDR2 YENEEA. The CDR3 is made up of 17 amino acids. This chain's CDR3 is CASSLKLAGGGTETQYF. Here the CDR3 DNA reads TGTGCCAGCAGCTTAAAACTAGCGGGGGGCGGCACCGAGACCCAGTACTTC.

This clone was observed a single time. The chain links TRBV19 to TRBJ2-1; D uncertain. The CDR3 sequence is 11 residues long. Trimming left V 1 base short and J 9 bases short, with 4 bases between. The germline gives CDR1 LNHDA, CDR2 SQIVND (reference sequence). CDR3 amino acids: CASSIGAEQFF. The CDR3 DNA follows: TGTGCCAGTAGTATAGGAGCTGAGCAGTTCTTC.

The rearrangement joins TRBV18 to TRBJ2-1, with D unresolved. Looked up from germline, CDR1 is KGHSH and CDR2 is LQKENI. Trimming shortened V by 3 bases and J by 5 bases, and 17 bases separated the two germline ends. The CDR3 totals 16 residues. CDR3 in amino acids: CASSPRRGLENNEQFF. The CDR3 DNA is TGTGCCAGCTCACCGCGAAGAGGTTTGGAAAACAATGAGCAGTTCTTC. Complete variable domain (other parts from reference TRBV18 and TRBJ2-1): NAGVMQNPRHLVRRRGQEARLRCSPMKGHSHVYWYRQLPEEGLKFMVYLQKENIIDESGMPKERFSAEFPKEGPSILRIQQVVRGDSAAYFCASSPRRGLENNEQFFGPGTRLTVL.

This chain uses TRBV28 with TRBJ2-3; D is perhaps TRBD1 (5 bases). Germline CDR1 is MDHEN and CDR2 is SYDVKM. The CDR3 loop spans 13 amino acids. Trimming stripped 6 bases from V and 3 bases from J, with 10 bases between. The CDR3 nucleotides read TGTGCCAGCAGAGCTGGGGCGACAGATACGCAGTATTTT. This translates into CASRAGATDTQYF. The full variable domain, completed using reference TRBV28 and TRBJ2-3, is DVKVTQSSRYLVKRTGEKVFLECVQDMDHENMFWYRQDPGLGLRLIYFSYDVKMKEKGDIPEGYSVSREKKERFSLILESASTNQTSMYLCASRAGATDTQYFGPGTRLTVL.

J is TRBJ2-1 and V is TRBV10-2; 8 bases line up with TRBD2. V dropped 7 bases and J dropped 4; count of bases not matched to a gene: 6. Germline-derived CDR1 and CDR2 are WSHSY and SAAADI. The length of the CDR3 is 14 residues. CDR3 amino acids: CASTPGLGYNEQFF. The CDR3 region has the DNA TGCGCCAGCACCCCGGGACTAGGATACAATGAGCAGTTCTTC.

This clone was found once. This chain uses TRBV18 with TRBJ2-1; 7 bases align to TRBD1. There are 17 residues in the CDR3. CDR1 and CDR2 (germline): KGHSH, LQKENI. J gave up 8 bases and V 2 bases, and 15 bases lay outside the gene matches. The CDR3: CASSPSRQGRERDEQFF. The CDR3 DNA sequence: TGTGCCAGCTCACCATCGCGACAGGGCAGGGAGAGGGATGAGCAGTTCTTC.